Listed below are T cell receptor beta chains from one sample, sequenced in a study of a mutant IDH1 vaccine in newly diagnosed glioma. Produced via immunoSEQ multiplex PCR; TCRdb's table is partial and in-frame only. The sample yields tens of thousands of clones, about 88% seen once. Their antigens are not known. The source material was PBMCs, sampled from a glioma patient whose treatment included an IDH1 peptide vaccine. Every receptor here comes from a woman aged 25 to 45 with glioma. Some clones in this sample may be carry-over from other donors' samples. CDR3s include the opening cysteine and the closing phenylalanine or tryptophan. D genes are given only for firm matches. Clone size is stated in some rows and not others, as once, few, many or a class when expanded.

clone_size j_call v_call d_call cdr3_aa cdr3_nt
once TRBJ2-2 TRBV28 TRBD2 CASSLLMGLAGPGELFF TGTGCCAGCAGTTTATTAATGGGACTAGCGGGACCCGGGGAGCTGTTTTTT
- TRBJ2-7 TRBV29-1 - CSVNGQTYEQYF TGCAGCGTCAACGGACAGACCTACGAGCAGTACTTC
few TRBJ1-1 TRBV30 - CAWSTQAEAFF TGTGCCTGGAGTACCCAAGCTGAAGCTTTCTTT
- TRBJ2-7 TRBV5-3 - CARSNRDPPPYEQYF TGTGCCAGAAGCAACCGGGACCCCCCACCCTACGAGCAGTACTTC
once TRBJ2-5 TRBV5-4 - CASSPRIAETQYF TGTGCCAGCAGCCCCAGGATCGCAGAGACCCAGTACTTC
- TRBJ2-1 TRBV5-6 - CASSLGVGTSNEQFF TGTGCCAGCAGCTTGGGGGTGGGGACATCCAATGAGCAGTTCTTC
once TRBJ1-3 TRBV29-1 - CSVEGLNGNTIYF TGCAGCGTTGAAGGTCTGAACGGAAACACCATATATTTT
few TRBJ2-6 TRBV6-6 - CASSPDGANVLTF TGTGCCAGCAGTCCAGATGGGGCCAACGTCCTGACTTTC
- TRBJ1-4 TRBV6-5 - CASSTLGVLHEKLFF TGTGCCAGCAGTACCCTCGGGGTTTTGCATGAAAAACTGTTTTTT
- TRBJ2-7 TRBV13 - CASSFERAYEQYF TGTGCCAGCAGCTTTGAAAGGGCCTACGAGCAGTACTTC
- TRBJ1-1 TRBV7-8 TRBD1 CASSSSGTGGARTEAFF TGTGCCAGCAGCTCTTCCGGGACAGGGGGCGCAAGGACTGAAGCTTTCTTT
- TRBJ1-5 TRBV5-6 - CASSPNRNQPQHF TGTGCCAGCAGCCCCAACCGTAATCAGCCCCAGCATTTT
once TRBJ1-2 TRBV19 - CASSIRGSYGYTF TGTGCCAGTAGTATAAGGGGCTCCTATGGCTACACCTTC
- TRBJ2-4 TRBV14 - CASSQAPPGAGPKVKNIQYF TGTGCCAGCAGCCAAGCTCCTCCGGGGGCAGGACCTAAGGTCAAAAACATTCAGTACTTC
few TRBJ1-5 TRBV7-8 TRBD1 CASSLVGTGISNQPQHF TGTGCCAGCAGCTTAGTGGGGACAGGGATAAGCAATCAGCCCCAGCATTTT
- TRBJ1-2 TRBV5-4 - CASSLGQRISGYTF TGTGCCAGCAGCTTGGGACAGCGCATCAGTGGCTACACCTTC
- TRBJ1-2 TRBV9 - CASSVAREAYGYTF TGTGCCAGCAGCGTAGCCAGGGAGGCCTATGGCTACACCTTC
- TRBJ2-7 TRBV27 - CASSLDGSTNEQYF TGTGCCAGCAGCCTGGACGGGAGTACCAACGAGCAGTACTTC
- TRBJ2-1 TRBV5-1 - CASSLGSIPYNEQFF TGCGCCAGCAGCTTGGGAAGCATACCCTACAATGAGCAGTTCTTC
- TRBJ1-4 TRBV27 - CASSLSFTQTNEKLFF TGTGCCAGCAGTTTATCATTTACACAGACGAATGAAAAACTGTTTTTT
- TRBJ1-1 TRBV10-1 - CASSESDLQGSGDTEAFF TGCGCCAGCAGTGAGTCGGATCTACAGGGAAGTGGCGACACTGAAGCTTTCTTT
- TRBJ1-4 TRBV5-4 TRBD1 CASSFNQGGVGEKLFF TGTGCCAGCAGCTTCAACCAGGGGGGAGTAGGAGAAAAACTGTTTTTT
- TRBJ1-4 TRBV19 TRBD1 CASSINRGAGNEKLFF TGTGCCAGTAGTATTAACAGGGGCGCTGGTAATGAAAAACTGTTTTTT
- TRBJ2-3 TRBV9 TRBD2 CASSPGVAGVGDTQYF TGTGCCAGCAGCCCCGGGGTAGCGGGAGTAGGAGATACGCAGTATTTT
- TRBJ2-7 TRBV6-1 TRBD1 CASIRTGRENEQYF TGTGCCAGCATCCGGACAGGAAGAGAAAACGAGCAGTACTTC
- TRBJ2-3 TRBV5-6 TRBD2 CASSRRGGGRPGADTQYF TGTGCCAGCAGCAGGAGGGGTGGCGGGAGACCCGGGGCAGATACGCAGTATTTT
- TRBJ2-2 TRBV2 TRBD2 CASPAQRGKGTGGLFF TGTGCCAGCCCCGCCCAGCGGGGCAAGGGGACCGGGGGGCTGTTTTTT
- TRBJ2-7 TRBV7-2 - CASSLGLGPSEQYF TGTGCCAGCAGCTTAGGTCTGGGCCCCTCCGAGCAGTACTTC
- TRBJ1-1 TRBV7-8 - CASINGRKGEAFF TGTGCCAGCATCAACGGGAGAAAAGGTGAAGCTTTCTTT
- TRBJ2-1 TRBV29-1 - CSVAVRLGGPAGGVVTHEQFF TGCAGCGTTGCGGTGCGCCTAGGTGGCCCGGCCGGGGGCGTAGTGACGCATGAGCAGTTCTTC
- TRBJ2-6 TRBV25-1 TRBD2 CASSDWREGSSGANVLTF TGTGCCAGCAGTGACTGGAGGGAGGGTTCCTCTGGGGCCAACGTCCTGACTTTC